These T cell receptor beta chains were read from a single sample in a study of human T cells and chemical hapten exposure. TCRdb used MiXCR to reprocess the RACE reads, holding one entry per CDR3 protein. The sample records 95,000 to 100,000 distinct CDR3 sequences, around 12% being singletons. Here the sequenced sample was whole blood, taken in connection with sensitization to the hapten diphenylcyclopropenone (DPC). The receptors shown here come from a woman between 40 and 50 years old with alopecia areata. Some clones in this sample may be carry-over from other donors' samples. The CDR3 runs from the conserved cysteine through the conserved F or W. The D gene is left open where the match is weak. Size tells how often a clone was seen (once, few, many) or the class of an expanded clone, and some rows leave it out.

d_call,v_call,j_call,clone_size,cdr3_aa,cdr3_nt
TRBD1,TRBV7-9,TRBJ1-2,few,CASSSLQVSATGNYGYTF,TGTGCCAGCAGTTCGCTTCAAGTGTCCGCGACAGGGAACTATGGCTACACCTTC
TRBD2,TRBV7-9,TRBJ2-1,NA,CASSFSAREGVEQFF,TGTGCCAGCAGCTTTTCAGCTAGGGAGGGTGTTGAGCAGTTCTTC
TRBD2,TRBV12-3/TRBV12-4,TRBJ2-1,few,CASSSPRTSGSYNEQFF,TGTGCCAGCAGTTCCCCCCGGACTAGCGGGAGCTACAATGAGCAGTTCTTC
NA,TRBV28,TRBJ2-1,few,CASITGSAAYNEQFF,TGTGCCAGCATTACCGGGAGTGCGGCCTACAATGAGCAGTTCTTC
TRBD1,TRBV7-9,TRBJ1-2,many,CASSLDRVAGYTF,TGTGCCAGCAGCCTGGACAGGGTTGCGGGCTACACCTTC
TRBD2,TRBV11-3,TRBJ2-1,NA,CASSLSGLAGGIEQFF,TGTGCCAGCAGCTTATCCGGACTAGCGGGAGGTATTGAGCAGTTCTTC
NA,TRBV6-1,TRBJ1-4,few,CASSESSGGGEKLFF,TGTGCCAGCAGTGAAAGCAGCGGAGGGGGTGAAAAACTGTTTTTT
TRBD1,TRBV6-5,TRBJ1-1,few,CASSAYDRANTEAFF,TGTGCCAGCAGTGCCTATGACAGGGCGAACACTGAAGCTTTCTTT
TRBD1,TRBV6-2/TRBV6-3,TRBJ2-2,many,CASSYATGGHRELFF,TGTGCCAGCAGTTACGCGACAGGGGGCCACAGGGAGCTGTTTTTT
NA,TRBV29-1,TRBJ2-2,few,CSVGVRAGTGELFF,TGCAGCGTTGGGGTCCGGGCGGGCACCGGGGAGCTGTTTTTT
TRBD2,TRBV12-3/TRBV12-4,TRBJ2-1,few,CASSTGTSGIYEQFF,TGTGCCAGCAGTACCGGGACTAGCGGGATCTATGAGCAGTTCTTC
NA,TRBV7-9,TRBJ1-5,NA,CASSLVIGQADQPQHF,TGTGCCAGCAGCTTAGTTATCGGTCAGGCTGATCAGCCCCAGCATTTT
NA,TRBV12-3/TRBV12-4,TRBJ1-2,NA,CASSQQIGYGYTF,TGTGCCAGCAGTCAGCAGATCGGGTATGGCTACACCTTC
TRBD1,TRBV6-2/TRBV6-3,TRBJ1-2,NA,CASSRGGTGNGYTF,TGTGCCAGCAGTCGCGGCGGGACAGGGAATGGCTACACCTTC
TRBD2,TRBV5-8,TRBJ2-3,few,CASSLQAGADTQYF,TGTGCCAGCAGCTTGCAAGCGGGAGCAGATACGCAGTATTTT
TRBD1,TRBV7-9,TRBJ2-1,many,CASSSPGRGREQFF,TGTGCCAGCAGCTCTCCCGGTAGGGGGCGTGAGCAGTTCTTC
NA,TRBV28,TRBJ2-1,NA,CASEQDSLDEQFF,TGTGCCAGCGAGCAGGACTCCCTAGATGAGCAGTTCTTC
TRBD1,TRBV4-2,TRBJ2-7,NA,CASSQTRDRRYEQYF,TGTGCCAGCAGCCAAACCCGGGACAGACGCTACGAGCAGTACTTC
NA,TRBV2,TRBJ2-2,NA,CASRQEGTGELFF,TGTGCCAGCAGGCAGGAAGGAACCGGGGAGCTGTTTTTT
NA,TRBV28,TRBJ1-2,few,CASSSPGQGYTF,TGTGCCAGCAGTTCCCCAGGACAGGGCTACACCTTC
NA,TRBV7-2,TRBJ1-5,NA,CASSLEPNQPQHF,TGTGCCAGCAGCTTAGAGCCCAATCAGCCCCAGCATTTT
TRBD1,TRBV20-1,TRBJ2-7,few,CSATQGAHFRREIIYEQYF,TGCAGTGCTACTCAGGGGGCGCATTTTCGGCGGGAAATTATCTACGAGCAGTACTTC
NA,TRBV3-1,TRBJ2-5,NA,CASSQDAGTVAQYF,TGTGCCAGCAGCCAAGATGCAGGGACCGTGGCCCAGTACTTC
TRBD2,TRBV4-2,TRBJ2-1,NA,CASSQEEPLGLEQFF,TGTGCCAGCAGCCAAGAGGAACCGTTGGGACTAGAGCAGTTCTTC
TRBD2,TRBV18,TRBJ2-3,NA,CASSSTSGRSTDTQYF,TGTGCCAGCTCAAGTACTAGCGGGAGATCCACAGATACGCAGTATTTT
NA,TRBV24-1,TRBJ2-3,few,CATSAGGKDTQYF,TGTGCCACCAGTGCAGGGGGGAAGGATACGCAGTATTTT
NA,TRBV6-2/TRBV6-3,TRBJ2-2,many,CASSLGEGAGELFF,TGTGCCAGCAGTTTGGGGGAGGGGGCCGGGGAGCTGTTTTTT
TRBD1,TRBV18,TRBJ2-7,many,CASSPPGTGGYEQYF,TGTGCCAGCTCGCCACCCGGGACAGGGGGGTACGAGCAGTACTTC
NA,TRBV5-1,TRBJ2-3,NA,CASSLGFDTQYF,TGCGCCAGCAGCTTGGGCTTTGATACGCAGTATTTT
NA,TRBV28,TRBJ1-5,few,CASSEAQVGPGSQHF,TGTGCCAGCAGTGAAGCACAGGTTGGTCCCGGTTCCCAGCATTTT
TRBD1,TRBV2,TRBJ1-2,once,CASSAQGAGYTF,TGTGCCAGCAGCGCGCAGGGGGCTGGCTACACCTTC
NA,TRBV7-9,TRBJ2-5,few,CASSRGWRETQYF,TGTGCCAGCAGCCGCGGTTGGAGGGAGACCCAGTACTTC
NA,TRBV28,TRBJ2-3,many,CASSADSTTQYF,TGTGCCAGCAGTGCGGACTCGACAACGCAGTATTTT
TRBD2,TRBV4-1,TRBJ2-1,NA,CASSRAGLAGALEQFF,TGCGCCAGCAGCCGGGCGGGACTAGCGGGAGCGCTTGAGCAGTTCTTC
NA,TRBV24-1,TRBJ2-5,NA,CATSDPTGKETQYF,TGTGCCACCAGTGATCCTACAGGGAAAGAGACCCAGTACTTC
TRBD1,TRBV3-1,TRBJ2-7,NA,CASSPYRGVNEQYF,TGTGCCAGCAGCCCATACAGGGGGGTGAACGAGCAGTACTTC
NA,TRBV5-1,TRBJ2-7,NA,CASSPMDQNGIYEQYF,TGCGCCAGCAGCCCCATGGACCAAAACGGGATTTACGAGCAGTACTTC
NA,TRBV11-2,TRBJ2-3,NA,CASSEQGSTDTQYF,TGTGCCAGCAGCGAACAGGGTAGCACAGATACGCAGTATTTT
TRBD2,TRBV3-1,TRBJ2-7,NA,CASSQDLSLAGYEQYF,TGTGCCAGCAGCCAAGATCTATCGCTAGCGGGCTACGAGCAGTACTTC
NA,TRBV11-2,TRBJ1-1,NA,CASSPLYGAAEAFF,TGTGCCAGCAGCCCCCTCTATGGGGCCGCTGAAGCTTTCTTT
TRBD2,TRBV7-2,TRBJ2-7,NA,CASSEAGGPSYEQYF,TGTGCCAGCAGCGAAGCGGGAGGGCCCTCTTACGAGCAGTACTTC
TRBD1,TRBV10-3,TRBJ2-1,many,CAIKGQGNEQFF,TGTGCCATCAAGGGACAGGGCAATGAGCAGTTCTTC
TRBD2,TRBV28,TRBJ2-1,NA,CASKDREGSYNEQFF,TGTGCCAGCAAGGACCGGGAGGGCTCCTACAATGAGCAGTTCTTC
TRBD2,TRBV12-3/TRBV12-4,TRBJ2-7,many,CASSFREGGEQYF,TGTGCCAGCAGTTTTCGGGAGGGAGGGGAGCAGTACTTC
NA,TRBV5-1,TRBJ1-4,few,CASSPGGRRDEKLFF,TGCGCCAGCAGCCCCGGGGGGAGAAGGGATGAAAAACTGTTTTTT
TRBD2,TRBV29-1,TRBJ2-7,few,CSTLRTSGRASMNEQYF,TGCAGCACACTCAGGACTAGCGGGAGGGCCTCAATGAACGAGCAGTACTTC